The sample holds a few counts of the clone carrying this T cell receptor (beta chain). Its antigen remains unknown. This specimen belongs to a study of T cells after yellow fever vaccination. Study background: Libraries from low-cell-number fractions were prepared with the SMART-Seq v4 Ultra Low Input RNA kit. Study-level results: Although the secondary response was weaker, it peaked faster, at day 5 versus 15. Clones that expanded after primary vaccination mostly reappeared after the booster (less than 98% CD4, approximately 85% CD8). FACS-sorted repertoires could harbor abundant contaminating bulk-population clonotypes.

Each CDR3 protein gets one entry after TCRdb re-called the 5' RACE reads with MiXCR. The data contain about 320,000 distinct CDR3 sequences, around 4.4% of them singletons. The sample in question was PBMCs, obtained 15 days after the yellow fever booster vaccination. The sequence was obtained from a young man who received the YFV17D yellow fever vaccine.

This CDR3 is CASSPGQGARVQETQYF. The CDR3, as DNA: TGTGCCAGCTCACCGGGACAGGGGGCGAGAGTTCAAGAGACCCAGTACTTC. This chain links TRBV18 with TRBJ2-5; 12 bases line up with TRBD1. This CDR3 has 17 residues. Trimming took 3 bases from V and 2 from J; bases not matched to a gene: 7. Germline-derived CDR1 and CDR2 are KGHSH and LQKENI.